A single TCR beta chain is shown here with its context. Its antigen is currently unknown. The sample is drawn from a study of T cell clones after liver transplantation. Study-level information: TCRbeta sequencing after a pre-transplant mixed lymphocyte reaction identified graft-donor-reactive clones, later tracked in post-transplant blood. Apart from three HCV-positive recipients, transplants were for non-autoimmune, non-viral reasons.

Notes on the study in general: Conclusions were preliminary, with small, heterogeneous patient groups.

TCRdb's copy holds only in-frame clones and misses some; the assay was immunoSEQ multiplex PCR. Of about 33,000 clones listed, over 85% are singletons. The V gene's germline CDR1 is SGHVS and CDR2 FQNEAQ. The CDR3 is 15 residues long. Trimming left V 1 base short and J 4 bases short, with 13 bases between. CD3+CD4+ and CD3+CD8+ cells were FACS-sorted from thawed unstimulated PBMCs. The V call is TRBV7-8, the J call TRBJ2-5; D gene uncertain. Specimen: CD8+ T cells from blood, collected 12 months after liver transplant. The receptor was isolated from a human patient who received a liver transplant. Part of the T cell pool may stem from the graft donor. The CDR3 spells CASSLEYRSAETQYF. DNA for the CDR3: TGTGCCAGCAGCTTAGAATATCGCTCAGCAGAGACCCAGTACTTC.